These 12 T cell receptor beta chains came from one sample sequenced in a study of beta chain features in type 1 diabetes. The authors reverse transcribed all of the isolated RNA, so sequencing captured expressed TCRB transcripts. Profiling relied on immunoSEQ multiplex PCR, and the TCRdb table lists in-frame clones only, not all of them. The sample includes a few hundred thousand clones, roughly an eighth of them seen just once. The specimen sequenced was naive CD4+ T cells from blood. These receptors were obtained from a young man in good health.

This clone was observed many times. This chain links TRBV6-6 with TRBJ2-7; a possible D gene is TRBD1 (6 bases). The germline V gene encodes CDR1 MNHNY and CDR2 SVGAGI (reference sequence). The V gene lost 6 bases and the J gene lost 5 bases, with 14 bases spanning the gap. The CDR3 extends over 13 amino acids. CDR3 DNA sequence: TGTGCCAGCAGAAACAGTAACAGGGACGAGCAGTACTTC. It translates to CASRNSNRDEQYF.

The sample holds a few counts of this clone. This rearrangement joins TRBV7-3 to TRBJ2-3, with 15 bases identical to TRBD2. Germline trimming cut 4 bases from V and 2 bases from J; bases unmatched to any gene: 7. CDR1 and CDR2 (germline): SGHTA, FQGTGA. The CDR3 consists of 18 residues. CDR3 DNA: TGTGCCAGCAGCTCCCCCGGGACTAGCGGGGGGAACACAGATACGCAGTATTTT. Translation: CASSSPGTSGGNTDTQYF.

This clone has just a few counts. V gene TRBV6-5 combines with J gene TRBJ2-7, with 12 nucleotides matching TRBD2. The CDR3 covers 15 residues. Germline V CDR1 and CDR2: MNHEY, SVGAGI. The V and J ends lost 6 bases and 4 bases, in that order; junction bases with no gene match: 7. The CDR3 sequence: CASSATSGSVYEQYF. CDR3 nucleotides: TGTGCCAGCAGCGCGACTAGCGGGAGTGTTTACGAGCAGTACTTC.

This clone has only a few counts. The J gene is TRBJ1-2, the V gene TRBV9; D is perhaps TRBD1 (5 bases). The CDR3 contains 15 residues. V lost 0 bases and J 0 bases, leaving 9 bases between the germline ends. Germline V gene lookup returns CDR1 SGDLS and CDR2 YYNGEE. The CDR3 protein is CASSVAGQTNYGYTF. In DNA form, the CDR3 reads TGTGCCAGCAGCGTAGCAGGGCAGACTAACTATGGCTACACCTTC.

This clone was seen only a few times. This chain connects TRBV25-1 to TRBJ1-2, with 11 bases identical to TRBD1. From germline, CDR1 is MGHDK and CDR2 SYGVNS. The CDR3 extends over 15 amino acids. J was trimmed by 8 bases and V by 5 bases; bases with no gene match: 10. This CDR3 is CASSQGQGATSGYTF. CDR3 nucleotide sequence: TGTGCCAGCAGTCAAGGACAGGGGGCAACGAGCGGCTACACCTTC.

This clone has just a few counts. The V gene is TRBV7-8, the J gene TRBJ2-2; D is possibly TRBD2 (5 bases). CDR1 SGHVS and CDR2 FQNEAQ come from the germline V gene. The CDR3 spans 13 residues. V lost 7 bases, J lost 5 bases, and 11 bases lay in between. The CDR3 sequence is CASTLTGTGELFF. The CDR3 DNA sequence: TGTGCCAGCACCTTGACGGGGACCGGGGAGCTGTTTTTT. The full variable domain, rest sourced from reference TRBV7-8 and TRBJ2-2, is GAGVSQSPRYKVAKRGQDVALRCDPISGHVSLFWYQQALGQGPEFLTYFQNEAQLDKSGLPSDRFFAERPEGSVSTLKIQRTQQEDSAVYLCASTLTGTGELFFGEGSRLTVL.

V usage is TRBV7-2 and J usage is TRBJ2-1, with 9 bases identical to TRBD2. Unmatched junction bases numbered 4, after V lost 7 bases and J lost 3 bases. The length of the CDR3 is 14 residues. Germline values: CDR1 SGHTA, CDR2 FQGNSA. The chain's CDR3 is CASNLLAGYNEQFF. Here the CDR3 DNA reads TGTGCCAGCAACCTACTAGCGGGCTACAATGAGCAGTTCTTC.

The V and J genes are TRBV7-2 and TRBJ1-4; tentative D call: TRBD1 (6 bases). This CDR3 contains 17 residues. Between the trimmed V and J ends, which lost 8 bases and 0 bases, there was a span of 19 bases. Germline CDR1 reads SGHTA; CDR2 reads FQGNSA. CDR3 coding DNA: TGTGCCAGCGGATTAGACAGGAACTCTACAACTAATGAAAAACTGTTTTTT. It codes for CASGLDRNSTTNEKLFF.

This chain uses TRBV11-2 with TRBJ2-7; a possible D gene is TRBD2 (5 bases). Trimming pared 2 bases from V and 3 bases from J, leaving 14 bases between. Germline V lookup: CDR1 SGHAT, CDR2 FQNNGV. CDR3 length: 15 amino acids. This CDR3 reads CASSLKGLRDYEQYF. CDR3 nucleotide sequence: TGTGCCAGCAGCTTAAAAGGGCTTCGGGACTACGAGCAGTACTTC.

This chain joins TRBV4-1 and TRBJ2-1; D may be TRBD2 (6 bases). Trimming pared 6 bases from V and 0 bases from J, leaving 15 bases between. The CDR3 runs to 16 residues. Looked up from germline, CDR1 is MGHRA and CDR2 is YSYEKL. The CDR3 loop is CASRKVAESSYNEQFF. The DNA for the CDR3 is TGCGCCAGCAGGAAAGTAGCGGAGAGCTCCTACAATGAGCAGTTCTTC.

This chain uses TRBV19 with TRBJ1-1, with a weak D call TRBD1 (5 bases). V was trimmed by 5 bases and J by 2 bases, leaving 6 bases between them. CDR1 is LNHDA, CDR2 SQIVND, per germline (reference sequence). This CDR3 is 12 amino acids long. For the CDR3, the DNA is TGTGCCAGTAGTGGGACTAACACTGAAGCTTTCTTT. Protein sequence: CASSGTNTEAFF. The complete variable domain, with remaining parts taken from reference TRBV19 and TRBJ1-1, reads DGGITQSPKYLFRKEGQNVTLSCEQNLNHDAMYWYRQDPGQGLRLIYYSQIVNDFQKGDIAEGYSVSREKKESFPLTVTSAQKNPTAFYLCASSGTNTEAFFGQGTRLTVV.

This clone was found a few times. In DNA form, the CDR3 reads TGCGCCAGCAGCCAAGATTTGGGGCGAGAGACCCAGTACTTC. The encoded protein is CASSQDLGRETQYF. The chain recombines TRBV5-1 with TRBJ2-5; a possible D gene is TRBD1 (5 bases). The CDR3 has 14 residues. The V gene lost 4 bases and the J gene lost 4 bases, with 14 bases spanning the gap. CDR1 SGHRS and CDR2 YFSETQ come from the germline V gene.